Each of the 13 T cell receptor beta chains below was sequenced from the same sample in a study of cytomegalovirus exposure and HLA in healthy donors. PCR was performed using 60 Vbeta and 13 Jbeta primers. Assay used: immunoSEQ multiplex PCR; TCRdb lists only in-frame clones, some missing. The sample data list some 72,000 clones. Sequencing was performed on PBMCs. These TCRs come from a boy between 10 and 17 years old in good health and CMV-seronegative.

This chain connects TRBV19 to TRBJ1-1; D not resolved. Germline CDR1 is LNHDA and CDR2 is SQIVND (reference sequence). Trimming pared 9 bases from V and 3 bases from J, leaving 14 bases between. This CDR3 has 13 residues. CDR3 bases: TGTGCCAGCAAATCGACCGGGGACACTGAAGCTTTCTTT. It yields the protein CASKSTGDTEAFF.

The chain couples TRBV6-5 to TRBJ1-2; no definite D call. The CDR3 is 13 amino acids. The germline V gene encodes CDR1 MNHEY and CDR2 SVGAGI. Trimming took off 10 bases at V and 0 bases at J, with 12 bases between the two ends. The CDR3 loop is CATASDTNYGYTF. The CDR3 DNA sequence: TGTGCCACAGCGTCAGATACTAACTATGGCTACACCTTC.

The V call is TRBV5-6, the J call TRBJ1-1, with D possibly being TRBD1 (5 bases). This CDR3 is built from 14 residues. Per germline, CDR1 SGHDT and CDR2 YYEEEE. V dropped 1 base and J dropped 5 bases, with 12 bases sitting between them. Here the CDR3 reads CASSLPKGRTEAFF. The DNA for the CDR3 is TGTGCCAGCAGCTTGCCAAAGGGGCGGACTGAAGCTTTCTTT.

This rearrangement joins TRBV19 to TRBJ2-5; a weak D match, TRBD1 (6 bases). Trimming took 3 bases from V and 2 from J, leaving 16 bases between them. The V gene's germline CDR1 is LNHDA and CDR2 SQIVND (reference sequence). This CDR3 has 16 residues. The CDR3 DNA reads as TGTGCCAGTAGTATCGTATCAGGGGACAAGCAAGAGACCCAGTACTTC. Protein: CASSIVSGDKQETQYF.

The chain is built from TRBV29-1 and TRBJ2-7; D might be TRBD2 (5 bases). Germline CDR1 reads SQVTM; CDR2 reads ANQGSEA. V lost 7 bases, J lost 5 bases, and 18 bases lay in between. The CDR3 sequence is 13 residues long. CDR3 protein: CSARERVRDEQYF. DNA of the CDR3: TGCAGCGCCCGGGAAAGGGTACGGGACGAGCAGTACTTC.

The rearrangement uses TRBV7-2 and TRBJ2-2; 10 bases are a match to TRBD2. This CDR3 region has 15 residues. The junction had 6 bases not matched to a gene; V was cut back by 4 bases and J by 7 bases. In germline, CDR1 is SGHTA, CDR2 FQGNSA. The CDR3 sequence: CASSSRLAGNGELFF. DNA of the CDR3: TGTGCCAGCAGCTCCCGACTAGCGGGTAACGGGGAGCTGTTTTTT.

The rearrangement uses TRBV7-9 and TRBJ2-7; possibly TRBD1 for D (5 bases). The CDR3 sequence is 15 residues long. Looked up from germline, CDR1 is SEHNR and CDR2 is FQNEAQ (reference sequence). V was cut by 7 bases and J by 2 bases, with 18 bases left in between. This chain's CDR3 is CASTFDSYLTYEQYF. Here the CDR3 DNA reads TGTGCCAGCACCTTTGACAGTTATTTAACCTACGAGCAGTACTTC.

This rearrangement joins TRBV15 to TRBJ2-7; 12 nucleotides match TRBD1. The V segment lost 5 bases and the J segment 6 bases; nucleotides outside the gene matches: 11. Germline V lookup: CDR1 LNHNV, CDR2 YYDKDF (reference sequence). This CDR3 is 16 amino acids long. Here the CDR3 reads CATSPTAGQGASEQYF. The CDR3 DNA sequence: TGTGCCACCAGCCCCACGGCGGGACAGGGGGCAAGCGAGCAGTACTTC.

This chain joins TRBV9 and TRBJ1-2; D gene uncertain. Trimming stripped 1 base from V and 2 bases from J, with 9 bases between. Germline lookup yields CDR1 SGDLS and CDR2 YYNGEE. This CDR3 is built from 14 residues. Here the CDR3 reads CASSVNKLNYGYTF. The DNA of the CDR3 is TGTGCCAGCAGCGTAAATAAGCTGAACTATGGCTACACCTTC. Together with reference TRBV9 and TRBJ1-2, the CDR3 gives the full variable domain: DSGVTQTPKHLITATGQRVTLRCSPRSGDLSVYWYQQSLDQGLQFLIQYYNGEERAKGNILERFSAQQFPDLHSELNLSSLELGDSALYFCASSVNKLNYGYTFGSGTRLTVV.

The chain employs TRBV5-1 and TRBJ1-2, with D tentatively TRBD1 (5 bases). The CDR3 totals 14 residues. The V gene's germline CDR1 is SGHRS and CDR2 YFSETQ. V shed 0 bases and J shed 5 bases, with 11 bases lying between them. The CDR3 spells CASSLATDSYGYTF. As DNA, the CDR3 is TGCGCCAGCAGCTTGGCAACCGACAGTTATGGCTACACCTTC.

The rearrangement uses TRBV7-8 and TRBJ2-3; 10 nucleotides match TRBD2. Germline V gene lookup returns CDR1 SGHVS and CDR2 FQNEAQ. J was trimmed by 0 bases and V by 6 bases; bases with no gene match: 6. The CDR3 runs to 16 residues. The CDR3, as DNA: TGTGCCAGCAGACTTCTAGCGGGGGAGAGCACAGATACGCAGTATTTT. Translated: CASRLLAGESTDTQYF.

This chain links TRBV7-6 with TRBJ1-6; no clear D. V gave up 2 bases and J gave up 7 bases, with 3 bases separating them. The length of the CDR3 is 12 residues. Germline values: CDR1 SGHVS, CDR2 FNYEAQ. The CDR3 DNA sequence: TGTGCCAGCAGCTTACAGAATTCACCCCTCCACTTT. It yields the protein CASSLQNSPLHF.

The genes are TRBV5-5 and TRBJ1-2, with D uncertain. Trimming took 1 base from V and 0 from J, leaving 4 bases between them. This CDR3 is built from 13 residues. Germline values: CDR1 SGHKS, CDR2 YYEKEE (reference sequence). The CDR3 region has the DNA TGTGCCAGCAGCTTGACTGCTAACTATGGCTACACCTTC. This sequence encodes CASSLTANYGYTF.